Sequencing of this T cell receptor beta chain was carried out in a study of blood T cell repertoires in COVID-19. About the study: Samples of COVID-19 (acute and convalescent) were obtained from the United States, Italy and Spain.

The method was immunoSEQ multiplex PCR; TCRdb's version includes in-frame clones alone and lacks a portion of them. The data hold about 440,000 clones, with around 88% observed a single time. CDR3 length: 13 residues. Germline loops: CDR1 SGHRS, CDR2 YFSETQ. Trimming took off 0 bases at V and 7 bases at J, with 10 bases between the two ends. What was sequenced was peripheral blood. This sequence originates from a woman younger than 45 with acute or convalescent COVID-19. The V and J genes are TRBV5-1 and TRBJ2-5; tentatively, D is TRBD2 (5 bases). The CDR3 DNA sequence: TGCGCCAGCAGCTTGGCCGGGGAAGGGACCCAGTACTTC. It translates to CASSLAGEGTQYF.